This record covers a single TCR beta chain. Recent acute infections and vaccinations were absent in the healthy HIV-negative adult donors. This entry belongs to a study of shared clonotypes between healthy human individuals. At the level of the study: The composition of the donors was a couple of women and three men aged 18 to 49.

In the original analysis: Sequence data from immunoSEQ were junction-only and lacked quality scores; consequently, filtering differed. The assay was immunoSEQ multiplex PCR, and TCRdb's table has in-frame clones only and misses some. V, J and clone size are those of that table, while D and trimming were read from the DNA. The sample includes fewer than 700,000 clones, 70% to 80% of them seen just once. CDR1 is MNHNS and CDR2 is SASEGT in the germline V gene. This CDR3 has 10 amino acids. V was pared by 1 base and J by 9 bases, with 1 base between. Material for sequencing was PBMCs. The rearrangement joins TRBV6-1 to TRBJ2-1; D gene unclear. This clonotype was obtained from a woman between 35 and 50 years old in good health. Some clones in this sample may be carry-over from other donors' samples. The CDR3 protein is CASSEGEQFF. The CDR3 region has the DNA TGTGCCAGCAGTGAAGGTGAGCAGTTCTTC.